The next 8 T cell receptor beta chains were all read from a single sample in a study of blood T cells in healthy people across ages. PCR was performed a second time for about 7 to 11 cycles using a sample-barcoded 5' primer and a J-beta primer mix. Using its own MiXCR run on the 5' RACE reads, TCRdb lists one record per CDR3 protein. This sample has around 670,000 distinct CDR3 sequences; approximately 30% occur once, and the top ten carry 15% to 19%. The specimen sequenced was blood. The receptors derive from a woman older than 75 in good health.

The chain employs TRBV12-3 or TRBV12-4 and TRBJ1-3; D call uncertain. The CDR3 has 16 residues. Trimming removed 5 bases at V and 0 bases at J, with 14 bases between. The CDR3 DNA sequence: TGTGCCAGCAGTCGCCGAAGGGCCTACTCTGGAAACACCATATATTTT. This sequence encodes CASSRRRAYSGNTIYF.

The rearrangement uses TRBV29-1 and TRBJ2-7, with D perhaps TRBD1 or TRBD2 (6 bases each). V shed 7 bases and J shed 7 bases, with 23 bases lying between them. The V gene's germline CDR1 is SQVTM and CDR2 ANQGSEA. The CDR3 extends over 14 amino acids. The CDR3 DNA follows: TGCAGCGCCCTTCCGAGGGGGGTCTACAATGAGCAGTACTTC. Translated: CSALPRGVYNEQYF.

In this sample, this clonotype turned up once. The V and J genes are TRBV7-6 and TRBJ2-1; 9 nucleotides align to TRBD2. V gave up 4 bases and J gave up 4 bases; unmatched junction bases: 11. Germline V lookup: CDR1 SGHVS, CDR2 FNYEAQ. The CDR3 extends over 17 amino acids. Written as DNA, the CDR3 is TGTGCCAGCAGCTCTCCCTCAAGGCTAGCGGGGTACAATGAGCAGTTCTTC. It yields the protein CASSSPSRLAGYNEQFF.

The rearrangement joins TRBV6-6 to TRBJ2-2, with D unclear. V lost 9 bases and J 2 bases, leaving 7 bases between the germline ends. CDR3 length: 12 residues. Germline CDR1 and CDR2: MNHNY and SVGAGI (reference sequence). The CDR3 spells CASTANTGELFF. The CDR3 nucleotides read TGTGCCAGTACCGCAAACACCGGGGAGCTGTTTTTT.

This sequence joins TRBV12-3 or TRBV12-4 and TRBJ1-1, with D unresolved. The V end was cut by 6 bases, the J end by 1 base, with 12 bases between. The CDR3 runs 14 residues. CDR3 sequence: CASRPLRGNTEAFF. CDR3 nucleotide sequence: TGTGCCAGCAGACCCCTCCGGGGGAACACTGAAGCTTTCTTT.

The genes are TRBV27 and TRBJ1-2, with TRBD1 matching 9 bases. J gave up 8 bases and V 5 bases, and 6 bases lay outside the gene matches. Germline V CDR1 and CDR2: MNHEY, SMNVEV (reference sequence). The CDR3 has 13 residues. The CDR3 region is CASSKRTGEGYTF. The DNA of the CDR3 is TGTGCCAGCAGTAAAAGGACAGGGGAAGGCTACACCTTC.

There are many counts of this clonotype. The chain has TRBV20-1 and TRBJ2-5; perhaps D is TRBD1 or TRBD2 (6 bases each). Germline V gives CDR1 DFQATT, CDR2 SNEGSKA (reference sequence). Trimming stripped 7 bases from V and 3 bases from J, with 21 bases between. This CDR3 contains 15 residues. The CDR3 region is CSVRSGASREETQYF. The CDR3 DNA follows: TGCAGTGTAAGATCGGGGGCCTCTCGAGAAGAGACCCAGTACTTC.

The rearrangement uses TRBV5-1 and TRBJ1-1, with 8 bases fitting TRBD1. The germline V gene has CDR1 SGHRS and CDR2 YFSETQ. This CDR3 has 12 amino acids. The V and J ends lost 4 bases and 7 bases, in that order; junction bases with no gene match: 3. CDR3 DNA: TGCGCCAGCAGCAAGGACAGGGTTGAAGCTTTCTTT. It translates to CASSKDRVEAFF.